A single sample gave rise to the 10 T cell receptor beta chains below, sequenced in a study of spatial heterogeneity in lung cancer. Via MiXCR, TCRdb re-called the 5' RACE reads, giving one row per CDR3 protein. The sample includes 60,000 to 90,000 distinct CDR3 sequences, 8% of them seen just once. Time point indicated: sample taken at primary tumor resection. Specimen: PBMCs, collected at surgery. The receptors originated from a male donor with early-stage non-small cell lung cancer.

V is TRBV27 and J is TRBJ1-1, with a weak D call TRBD1 (5 bases). The CDR3 has 14 amino acids. The V end was cut by 3 bases, the J end by 4 bases, with 12 bases between. Looked up from germline, CDR1 is MNHEY and CDR2 is SMNVEV (reference sequence). The CDR3 DNA reads as TGTGCCAGCAGTTTGGTGGGGGAGAGCACTGAAGCTTTCTTT. Encoded protein: CASSLVGESTEAFF.

This clonotype was recorded many times. The chain is built from TRBV7-9 and TRBJ2-3; D is unclear. This CDR3 has 11 amino acids. Germline-derived CDR1 and CDR2 are SEHNR and FQNEAQ (reference sequence). The V and J ends lost 3 bases and 5 bases respectively, with 3 bases between them. Written as DNA, the CDR3 is TGTGCCAGCAGCTTTGGAGATACGCAGTATTTT. It codes for CASSFGDTQYF. The full variable domain, its missing parts supplied by reference TRBV7-9 and TRBJ2-3, is DTGVSQNPRHKITKRGQNVTFRCDPISEHNRLYWYRQTLGQGPEFLTYFQNEAQLEKSRLLSDRFSAERPKGSFSTLEIQRTEQGDSAMYLCASSFGDTQYFGPGTRLTVL.

This clonotype came up many times. The V gene is TRBV24-1, the J gene TRBJ1-1; D not certain. The CDR3 has 15 residues. Germline-derived CDR1 and CDR2 are KGHDR and SFDVKD. Between the trimmed V and J ends, which lost 2 bases and 3 bases, there was a span of 12 bases. The DNA for the CDR3 is TGTGCCACCAGTGATTCCCCCTCAGACCACACTGAAGCTTTCTTT. Its protein product is CATSDSPSDHTEAFF.

This clonotype was observed many times. The chain has TRBV10-2 and TRBJ1-1; D remains unclear. This CDR3 spans 12 amino acids. Germline CDR1 reads WSHSY; CDR2 reads SAAADI. Trimming took off 6 bases at V and 1 base at J, with 6 bases between the two ends. The CDR3 spells CASSPTNTEAFF. CDR3 nucleotides: TGCGCCAGCAGCCCCACGAACACTGAAGCTTTCTTT.

The chain combines TRBV28 with TRBJ1-4, with 7 bases matching TRBD1. The CDR3 loop spans 13 amino acids. The V and J ends lost 6 bases and 9 bases, in that order; junction bases with no gene match: 7. Germline V gene data show CDR1 as MDHEN and CDR2 as SYDVKM. Written as DNA, the CDR3 is TGTGCCAGCAGAAGCGGACAGGCTCAAAAACTGTTTTTT. This translates into CASRSGQAQKLFF.

This clonotype was recorded many times. The rearrangement uses TRBV4-3 and TRBJ1-2; TRBD1 agrees at 7 bases. The CDR3 covers 16 residues. V lost 2 bases to trimming and J lost 3 bases; unmatched junction nucleotides: 9. CDR1 and CDR2 from the germline V gene are LGHNA and YSLEER. This chain's CDR3 is CASSQLQGTGYYGYTF. The DNA of the CDR3 is TGCGCCAGCAGCCAATTACAGGGGACTGGCTACTATGGCTACACCTTC.

CDR3 sequence: CASSKGLASSQSSYNEQFF. The CDR3, as DNA: TGTGCCAGCAGTAAAGGACTAGCGTCATCCCAAAGCTCCTACAATGAGCAGTTCTTC. The rearrangement links TRBV6-5 to TRBJ2-1; 9 nucleotides match TRBD2. Germline-derived CDR1 and CDR2 are MNHEY and SVGAGI. This CDR3 region has 19 residues. V was clipped by 5 bases and J by 0 bases; unmatched bases: 14.

This clonotype was seen a few times. The rearrangement joins TRBV6-2 or TRBV6-3 to TRBJ2-1; 11 nucleotides align to TRBD2. The CDR3 extends over 15 amino acids. The junction had 5 bases not matched to a gene; V was cut back by 6 bases and J by 4 bases. Germline CDR1 is MNHEY and CDR2 is SVGEGT. This chain's CDR3 is CASRSGTSGYNEQFF. The CDR3 DNA reads TGTGCCAGCAGATCCGGGACTAGCGGTTACAATGAGCAGTTCTTC.

This clonotype was picked up a small number of times. The chain has TRBV20-1 and TRBJ2-7; D is undetermined. This CDR3 region has 11 residues. Germline V CDR1 and CDR2: DFQATT, SNEGSKA (reference sequence). Trimming took off 3 bases at V and 3 bases at J, with 6 bases between the two ends. The DNA of the CDR3 is TGCAGTGCTAGTAAGGGCTACGAGCAGTACTTC. Its translation is CSASKGYEQYF.

This clonotype was recorded a few times. The chain uses TRBV28 and TRBJ1-5; 9 bases are shared with TRBD1. Germline V gives CDR1 MDHEN, CDR2 SYDVKM. V lost 7 bases and J lost 4; bases outside the gene matches: 17. The CDR3 sequence is 18 residues long. The CDR3 here is CASTRSLQGASWNQPQHF. DNA for the CDR3: TGTGCCAGCACCAGATCCTTACAGGGGGCGTCTTGGAATCAGCCCCAGCATTTT.